This T cell receptor (beta chain) was obtained from a study of graft-versus-host responses after intestinal transplantation. A remark on this clone: Antigen specificity is unknown.

Germline V CDR1 and CDR2: SGHNT, YENEEA. V dropped 1 base and J dropped 0 bases, with 3 bases sitting between them. This CDR3 is 13 amino acids long. TCRdb's copy holds only in-frame clones and misses some; the assay was immunoSEQ multiplex PCR. The table records some 50,000 clones, 70% to 85% of them present only once. The source was unstimulated CD4+ T cells sorted from spleen or lymph node cells, collected before transplant. V and J are TRBV11-3 and TRBJ1-1, with unresolved D. The receptor comes from a human donor who was the organ donor for an intestinal transplant. The CDR3 coding sequence is TGTGCCAGCAGCTTAGGTTTGAACACTGAAGCTTTCTTT. Residues: CASSLGLNTEAFF.